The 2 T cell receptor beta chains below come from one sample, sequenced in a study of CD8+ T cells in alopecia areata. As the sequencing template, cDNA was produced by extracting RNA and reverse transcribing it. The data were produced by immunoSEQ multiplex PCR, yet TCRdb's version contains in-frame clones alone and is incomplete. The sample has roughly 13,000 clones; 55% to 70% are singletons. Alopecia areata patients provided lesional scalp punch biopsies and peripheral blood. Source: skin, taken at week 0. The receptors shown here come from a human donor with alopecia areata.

CDR3 in DNA: TGTGCCAGCAGCTTGGGGTGGACAGTCATGAACACTGAAGCTTTCTTT. This translates into CASSLGWTVMNTEAFF. V and J are TRBV5-5 and TRBJ1-1; a weak D match, TRBD1 (6 bases). Germline loops: CDR1 SGHKS, CDR2 YYEKEE (reference sequence). V dropped 0 bases and J dropped 0 bases, with 12 bases sitting between them. This CDR3 comprises 16 residues.

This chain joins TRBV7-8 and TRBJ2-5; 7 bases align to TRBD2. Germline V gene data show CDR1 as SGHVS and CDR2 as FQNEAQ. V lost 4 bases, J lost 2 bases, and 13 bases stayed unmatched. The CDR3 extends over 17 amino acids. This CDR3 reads CASSSRTRGGGQETQYF. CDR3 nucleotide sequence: TGTGCCAGCAGCTCCCGGACTAGGGGAGGTGGGCAAGAGACCCAGTACTTC.